This T cell receptor (beta chain) was profiled in a study of T-cell reconstitution after alpha-beta-depleted transplantation in children (dated by TCRdb to 2016 to 2017). Background on the whole study: The study quantitatively tracked T-cell immune reconstitution after TCRalphabeta/CD19-depleted allogeneic hematopoietic cell transplantation in children using TCR repertoire profiling. General conclusions and limits of the study: The apparently early recovery of alphabetaT-cell counts about two months after transplant reportedly depended on only several hundred rapidly expanded clones that came from non-depleted graft cells. The high TCRbeta diversity at day 60 in some patients was ascribed to recipient T cells and intrathymic progenitors that had survived conditioning. Hyperexpanded clone frequencies declined over subsequent months; after one year, T-cell counts and TCRbeta diversity were mostly attributed to newly produced T cells.

The sample's treatment or condition label is to be understood as: allogeneic hematopoietic cell transplantation with graft depleted of TCRalphabeta T cells and CD19 B cells. The children who served as transplant recipients had been given grafts of TCRalphabeta/CD19-depleted allogeneic hematopoietic cells. Libraries were made using PCR. These reads were obtained on an Illumina HiSeq 2500. TCR library preparation used molecular barcoding, with unique molecular identifiers applied to normalize quantification of the TCRbeta repertoire. TCRdb reanalyzed the raw reads on its own, using fastp at Q25 for trimming and MiXCR for clone calling, and kept in-frame beta chains. Rows merge per CDR3 protein into single entries with the most common DNA and genes. This sample comprises some 840,000 distinct CDR3 sequences, 16% of them detected only once. The ten most abundant clones make up around 5% of the sample.

This clonotype appeared a few times. The clone's antigen remains unknown. Base qualities are not recorded, but no much larger clone differs from it by a single base. The germline ends are 14 bases apart after V is trimmed by 0 bases and J by 8 bases. As encoded in the germline V gene (reference sequence), CDR1 is DFQATT while CDR2 is SNEGSKA. The CDR3 goes from the cysteine to the phenylalanine over 14 residues. Only the CDR3 part of the read is kept: 42 bases, read in frame from the first base. The V gene is TRBV20-1 and the J gene is TRBJ2-1, with a weak D call of TRBD2 (7 bases match). This sequence originates from a male patient younger than 18 who had a stem cell transplant for acute lymphoblastic leukemia, so the T cells may come from the graft donor. The sample in question was PBMCs, mostly from graft donor cells, obtained 360 days after TCRalphabeta/CD19-depleted stem cell transplant. The nucleotide sequence is TGCAGTGCTAGAGACGGGGGGCTGGTCTATGAGCAGTTCTTC. Translation gives CSARDGGLVYEQFF.